This entry lists 9 T cell receptor beta chains sequenced from one sample in a study of blood T cells in healthy people across ages. With a J-beta primer mix and a sample-barcoded 5' primer, a second PCR ran 7 to 11 cycles. TCRdb recomputed calls from the 5' RACE reads with MiXCR, one row per CDR3 protein. The data hold 1.5 million to 2 million distinct CDR3 sequences, with around 50% observed a single time. The sequencing sample was made of blood. The source is a woman between 40 and 55 years old in good health.

The chain is built from TRBV7-2 and TRBJ1-4; perhaps TRBD1 as D (6 bases). Between the trimmed V and J ends, which lost 4 bases and 7 bases, there was a span of 16 bases. CDR3 length: 15 amino acids. Germline V gene sequence: CDR1 SGHTA, CDR2 FQGNSA. The CDR3 DNA sequence: TGTGCCAGCAGCTCCCGACCGAGGGGGGGTGAAAAACTGTTTTTT. It is translated as CASSSRPRGGEKLFF. The whole variable domain, filled in from reference TRBV7-2 and TRBJ1-4, reads GAGVSQSPSNKVTEKGKDVELRCDPISGHTALYWYRQSLGQGLEFLIYFQGNSAPDKSGLPSDRFSAERTGGSVSTLTIQRTQQEDSAVYLCASSSRPRGGEKLFFGSGTQLSVL.

The chain links TRBV6-2 or TRBV6-3 to TRBJ2-7, with a weak D call TRBD1 (6 bases). The J call may be in error: the DNA end matches TRBJ2-5 better. The germline V gene has CDR1 MNHEY and CDR2 SVGEGT. This CDR3 has 14 amino acids. The CDR3 loop reads CATMPDRQRETQYF. As DNA, the CDR3 is TGTGCCACTATGCCCGACAGGCAGAGGGAGACCCAGTACTTC.

CDR3 sequence reads: CASNHGGRGLYF. CDR3 nucleotide sequence: TGTGCCAGCAACCACGGCGGCAGGGGCCTGTACTTC. J is TRBJ2-4 and V is TRBV5-6; D is perhaps TRBD1 (6 bases). This CDR3 region has 12 residues. Trimming took off 6 bases at V and 15 bases at J, with 19 bases between the two ends. Germline CDR1 is SGHDT and CDR2 is YYEEEE.

The chain couples TRBV2 to TRBJ2-7; D is ambiguous. V lost 7 bases to trimming and J lost 2 bases, with 9 bases between them. CDR1 is SNHLY, CDR2 FYNNEI, per germline. The CDR3 is made up of 12 amino acids. The CDR3 spells CASMKETYEQYF. CDR3 in DNA: TGTGCCAGCATGAAGGAGACCTACGAGCAGTACTTC.

This clonotype was observed a single time. This chain links TRBV29-1 with TRBJ2-1, with 7 nucleotides matching TRBD2. Judging by the DNA end, TRBJ2-7 fits better; the J call may be wrong. Germline CDR1 reads SQVTM; CDR2 reads ANQGSEA. The CDR3 spans 15 residues. The CDR3, as DNA: TGCAGCGTTGATCTAGCGGAAAGCTCCTACAATGAGCAGTACTTC. This gives the protein CSVDLAESSYNEQYF.

This clonotype occurred a few times. V gene TRBV7-9 combines with J gene TRBJ2-7; D may correspond to TRBD1 or TRBD2 (5 bases each). The CDR3 is 13 amino acids. Looked up from germline, CDR1 is SEHNR and CDR2 is FQNEAQ (reference sequence). Trimming stripped 1 base from V and 6 bases from J, with 10 bases between. The CDR3 spells CASSLVRGPEQYF. The CDR3 coding sequence is TGTGCCAGCAGCTTAGTCCGGGGACCCGAGCAGTACTTC.

The chain combines TRBV4-1 with TRBJ1-6; D gene unclear. The germline V gene has CDR1 MGHRA and CDR2 YSYEKL. CDR3 length: 15 amino acids. Trimming removed 4 bases from V and 7 bases from J, with 14 bases in between. As DNA, the CDR3 is TGCGCCAGCAGCCGAGGAACGGTGGACAATTCACCCCTCCACTTT. This sequence encodes CASSRGTVDNSPLHF.

The CDR3 here is CASSYSTPSEADTQYF. DNA for the CDR3: TGTGCCAGCAGTTATTCGACACCTTCAGAGGCAGATACGCAGTATTTT. The genes are TRBV6-5 and TRBJ2-3; no definite D call. Germline CDR1 reads MNHEY; CDR2 reads SVGAGI. V was cut by 3 bases and J by 4 bases, with 17 bases left in between. The CDR3 totals 16 residues.

The chain combines TRBV10-3 with TRBJ2-7; TRBD2 agrees at 8 bases. CDR3 length: 15 residues. The V segment lost 8 bases and the J segment 2 bases; nucleotides outside the gene matches: 11. Germline CDR1 reads ENHRY; CDR2 reads SYGVKD. The CDR3 nucleotides are TGTGCCATCCTCGGGATAGCGGGACAAGCCTACGAGCAGTACTTC. Amino acids: CAILGIAGQAYEQYF.